Presented here are 18 T cell receptor beta chains from one specimen sequenced in a study of monozygotic twins with inflammatory bowel disease. TCRdb re-called the 5' RACE reads, yielding one record per CDR3 amino acid sequence without DNA. This sample lists about 300,000 distinct CDR3 sequences; its ten largest clones have roughly 5.2%. The source material was blood. The receptor source for this set is a human donor with ulcerative colitis or Crohn's disease, or a healthy co-twin of an affected twin (not recorded which).

V is TRBV19 and J is TRBJ2-7; checking the TCRdb D call of TRBD1 is not possible without DNA. Germline values: CDR1 LNHDA, CDR2 SQIVND (reference sequence). The CDR3 spans 15 residues. This chain's CDR3 is CASSIGRDRRYEQYF.

V is TRBV4-2 and J is TRBJ2-7; TCRdb indicates TRBD2, and absent DNA this call remains unverified. Germline lookup yields CDR1 LGHNA and CDR2 YNFKEQ. CDR3 size: 17 residues. This chain's CDR3 is CASSQGRTSGSFYEQYF.

The chain uses TRBV5-6 and TRBJ2-5; lacking DNA, the TRBD1 call made by TCRdb goes unchecked. The CDR3 contains 17 residues. Germline V lookup: CDR1 SGHDT, CDR2 YYEEEE. The CDR3 loop reads CASSLLQPWTGVETQYF.

V usage is TRBV18 and J usage is TRBJ2-2. The germline CDR1 and CDR2 sequences are KGHSH and LQKENI. This CDR3 is 13 amino acids long. CDR3: CASSPQNTGELFF.

This rearrangement joins TRBV28 to TRBJ2-4. Germline CDR1 reads MDHEN; CDR2 reads SYDVKM. The CDR3 has 15 residues. The CDR3 reads CASSALGQAKNIQYF.

V gene TRBV11-2 combines with J gene TRBJ1-4; TCRdb lists TRBD1, though no DNA is available to test this call. This CDR3 is 14 amino acids long. The germline V gene encodes CDR1 SGHAT and CDR2 FQNNGV. CDR3 loop: CASSYTGFNEKLFF.

This rearrangement joins TRBV7-2 to TRBJ1-1. The CDR3 is 11 amino acids. Germline loops: CDR1 SGHTA, CDR2 FQGNSA. CDR3 amino acids: CASSAGGSTFF. Full variable domain (missing parts from reference TRBV7-2 and TRBJ1-1): GAGVSQSPSNKVTEKGKDVELRCDPISGHTALYWYRQSLGQGLEFLIYFQGNSAPDKSGLPSDRFSAERTGGSVSTLTIQRTQQEDSAVYLCASSAGGSTFFGQGTRLTVV.

J is TRBJ1-5 and V is TRBV12-3 or TRBV12-4; TCRdb's D call, TRBD1, is unchecked because there is no DNA. CDR3 size: 15 residues. This chain's CDR3 is CASSQQGEGNQPQHF.

The chain employs TRBV11-2 and TRBJ1-6; the D gene TCRdb calls, TRBD1, cannot be checked with no DNA. The V gene's germline CDR1 is SGHAT and CDR2 FQNNGV. The CDR3 is 15 residues long. The CDR3 protein is CASSITGETNSPLHF.

The chain employs TRBV24-1 and TRBJ2-1; the D call from TCRdb, TRBD1, cannot be confirmed without DNA. The CDR3 contains 15 residues. Germline loops: CDR1 KGHDR, CDR2 SFDVKD. This chain's CDR3 is CATSDLVSGSGEQFF.

The chain employs TRBV25-1 and TRBJ1-1; the D gene TCRdb calls, TRBD1, cannot be checked with no DNA. Germline assignment: CDR1 MGHDK and CDR2 SYGVNS. There are 16 residues in the CDR3. The CDR3 spells CASSDGGRGLNTEAFF.

The CDR3: CASSFRGGANTGELFF. The chain couples TRBV5-1 to TRBJ2-2; without DNA, the TCRdb call of TRBD2 cannot be checked. The CDR3 has 16 residues. Germline V lookup: CDR1 SGHRS, CDR2 YFSETQ.

This chain uses TRBV29-1 with TRBJ2-7; TCRdb proposes TRBD1, but this gene call is untestable without DNA. CDR3 length: 13 residues. Germline V gives CDR1 SQVTM, CDR2 ANQGSEA. The CDR3 spells CSVRGQNTYEQYF.

The chain joins TRBV30 to TRBJ1-5; TCRdb designates TRBD1, a call that cannot be tested without DNA. Per the germline V gene, CDR1 is GTSNPN and CDR2 is SVGIG (reference sequence). This CDR3 has 13 residues. CDR3 in amino acids: CAWTAGGRQPQHF.

V is TRBV29-1 and J is TRBJ2-2. This CDR3 has 12 residues. The germline gives CDR1 SQVTM, CDR2 ANQGSEA. CDR3 residues: CSVPVGTGELFF.

This chain links TRBV12-3 or TRBV12-4 with TRBJ2-1; TCRdb gives TRBD1 as the D gene, but with no DNA this cannot be confirmed. This CDR3 is 13 amino acids long. CDR3 residues: CASNQDSYNEQFF.

The gene calls are TRBV7-2 and TRBJ2-3; the TRBD2 assignment by TCRdb is unverifiable without DNA. There are 15 residues in the CDR3. Per germline, CDR1 SGHTA and CDR2 FQGNSA. CDR3 protein: CASSRGGGGRNTQYF.

The chain carries TRBV5-1 and TRBJ2-1. The V gene's germline CDR1 is SGHRS and CDR2 YFSETQ. The CDR3 is 11 residues long. The CDR3: CASSLRVEQFF.